Listed here are 8 T cell receptor beta chains from one sample, sequenced in a study of T-cell reconstitution after alpha-beta-depleted transplantation in children. Preparation of the TCRbeta library involved a method that used unique molecular identifiers. One entry per CDR3 protein, called by TCRdb with MiXCR from the PCR reads. Here the sample spans approximately 510,000 distinct CDR3 sequences, about a sixth being singletons. The source material was PBMCs from the stem cell graft donor, sampled from the stem cell graft. The origin of the receptors is a human donor who donated a stem cell graft to a child with acute lymphoblastic leukemia.

CDR3 DNA: TGCAGTGCTGTTGACAGTGCCGGTCAGGACTATGGCTACACCTTC. Protein product: CSAVDSAGQDYGYTF. This chain uses TRBV20-1 with TRBJ1-2; a possible D gene is TRBD1 (5 bases). Germline values: CDR1 DFQATT, CDR2 SNEGSKA (reference sequence). Between the trimmed V and J ends, which lost 5 bases and 3 bases, there was a span of 19 bases. This CDR3 is 15 amino acids long.

The rearrangement links TRBV5-6 to TRBJ2-7; D is uncertain. The CDR3 runs to 15 residues. Trimming stripped 1 base from V and 2 bases from J, with 13 bases between. Germline CDR1 SGHDT, CDR2 YYEEEE. The DNA for the CDR3 is TGTGCCAGCAGCTTGCGAACGGGCCCTACCTACGAGCAGTACTTC. Its translation is CASSLRTGPTYEQYF.

This sequence joins TRBV12-3 or TRBV12-4 and TRBJ2-3; D unclear. V was trimmed by 7 bases and J by 6 bases, leaving 23 bases between them. The CDR3 is 16 amino acids. The CDR3 reads CASTPNPAPPGDTQYF. The DNA for the CDR3 is TGTGCCAGCACCCCAAATCCGGCTCCCCCTGGGGATACGCAGTATTTT.

There are a few counts of this clonotype. The V and J genes are TRBV27 and TRBJ2-7; 13 positions agree with TRBD2. J was trimmed by 4 bases and V by 4 bases; bases with no gene match: 4. CDR1 is MNHEY and CDR2 is SMNVEV in the germline V gene (reference sequence). The length of the CDR3 is 15 residues. The CDR3 DNA sequence: TGTGCCAGCAGTTATGGGACTAGCGGGATATACGAGCAGTACTTC. Translated, it gives CASSYGTSGIYEQYF.

The gene calls are TRBV5-1 and TRBJ2-7; no firm D call. There are 14 residues in the CDR3. V lost 5 bases to trimming and J lost 3 bases, with 15 bases between them. Germline V CDR1 and CDR2: SGHRS, YFSETQ. CDR3 nucleotide sequence: TGCGCCAGCAGATTATTAGCCCACGTCTACGAGCAGTACTTC. Its translation is CASRLLAHVYEQYF.

The V gene is TRBV21-1, the J gene TRBJ2-5; no check of the table's D call, TRBD1, against the DNA was made. TRBV21-1 is classified as a pseudogene. The CDR3 is 14 amino acids. CDR3 region: CASSLDREQETQYF. CDR3 nucleotide sequence: TGTGCCAGCAGTCTAGACAGGGAGCAAGAGACCCAGTACTTC.

This clonotype has just a few counts. The DNA for the CDR3 is TGCGCCAGCAGCTCCGGGACTAGCGGGAGGGCCGAGGGTGAGCAGTTCTTC. Protein product: CASSSGTSGRAEGEQFF. The rearrangement links TRBV5-1 to TRBJ2-1; 16 bases match TRBD2. CDR1 and CDR2 from the germline V gene are SGHRS and YFSETQ. V lost 3 bases and J lost 9; bases outside the gene matches: 9. This CDR3 has 17 residues.

The V gene is TRBV12-3 or TRBV12-4, the J gene TRBJ1-6; 7 bases line up with TRBD1. This CDR3 region has 15 residues. Losses at the gene ends were 2 bases for V and 7 bases for J; bases not matched to a gene: 5. As DNA, the CDR3 is TGTGCCAGCAGTTTAAGGGGACAGTCAAATTCACCCCTCCACTTT. This translates into CASSLRGQSNSPLHF.